The next 13 T cell receptor beta chains were all read from a single sample in a study of cytomegalovirus exposure and HLA in healthy donors. This table comes from immunoSEQ multiplex PCR, and its TCRdb copy is limited to in-frame clones, with some not included. The sample includes 250,000 or so clones, about 90% of them seen just once. The sample consisted of PBMCs. The receptor set was obtained from a young man in good health and CMV-seropositive.

The chain uses TRBV4-3 and TRBJ2-1; TRBD2 might be the D (6 bases). Germline V gene data show CDR1 as LGHNA and CDR2 as YSLEER. This CDR3 is 15 amino acids long. V lost 0 bases, J lost 4 bases, and 10 bases lay in between. CDR3 loop: CASSQDRGGYNEQFF. The CDR3, as DNA: TGCGCCAGCAGCCAAGATCGAGGAGGGTACAATGAGCAGTTCTTC.

This sequence joins TRBV5-6 and TRBJ1-1; perhaps TRBD1 as D (6 bases). The CDR3 totals 14 residues. Germline V gives CDR1 SGHDT, CDR2 YYEEEE. V lost 6 bases to trimming and J lost 4 bases, with 16 bases between them. The CDR3: CASTTPRGPTEAFF. The CDR3 nucleotides read TGTGCCAGCACCACCCCCAGGGGTCCCACTGAAGCTTTCTTT.

As to this clone: Other nucleotide sequences in the sample specify the same CDR3. The V call is TRBV7-3, the J call TRBJ2-3, with TRBD2 identical over 9 bases. The CDR3 is made up of 15 amino acids. Germline V CDR1 and CDR2: SGHTA, FQGTGA. The junction had 5 bases not matched to a gene; V was cut back by 5 bases and J by 2 bases. This chain's CDR3 is CASSRLAGYTDTQYF. CDR3 DNA: TGTGCCAGCAGCCGGCTAGCGGGATACACAGATACGCAGTATTTT.

The chain couples TRBV4-2 to TRBJ1-2; no reliable D call. The CDR3 extends over 14 amino acids. CDR1 is LGHNA and CDR2 is YNFKEQ in the germline V gene. With 0 bases removed from V and 7 bases from J, the gap between germline ends came to 12 bases. The CDR3 bases are TGTGCCAGCAGCCAAGATCAGACCCTTGTTGGCTACACCTTC. Encoded protein: CASSQDQTLVGYTF.

V gene TRBV10-3 combines with J gene TRBJ2-7; 13 bases fit TRBD2. This CDR3 is built from 15 residues. Trimming removed 8 bases from V and 4 bases from J; junction bases left unmatched: 8. Looked up from germline, CDR1 is ENHRY and CDR2 is SYGVKD. DNA of the CDR3: TGTGCCATCGGGGGACTAGCGGGAAGAGGATACGAGCAGTACTTC. As protein: CAIGGLAGRGYEQYF.

The V and J genes are TRBV10-3 and TRBJ1-5; D gene unclear. V was shortened by 2 bases and J by 7 bases, with 12 bases between the two germline ends. Germline V lookup: CDR1 ENHRY, CDR2 SYGVKD. CDR3 length: 14 amino acids. In DNA, the CDR3 is TGTGCCATCAGTGAGATGGGTGAAGTGCAGCCCCAGCATTTT. Its protein product is CAISEMGEVQPQHF.

This sequence joins TRBV29-1 and TRBJ1-4; D is perhaps TRBD1 (6 bases). CDR1 and CDR2 (germline): SQVTM, ANQGSEA. This CDR3 comprises 13 residues. Trimming shortened V by 5 bases and J by 3 bases, and 10 bases separated the two germline ends. The CDR3 here is CSVTGPPNEKLFF. CDR3 nucleotides: TGCAGCGTTACAGGGCCACCTAATGAAAAACTGTTTTTT.

The chain has TRBV5-1 and TRBJ1-3; D is ambiguous. CDR1 is SGHRS, CDR2 YFSETQ, per germline. The CDR3 is 16 amino acids. V was clipped by 4 bases and J by 1 base, with 15 bases between them. CDR3 DNA: TGCGCCAGCAGCACGTTTCCGCGGAGATCTGGAAACACCATATATTTT. The encoded protein is CASSTFPRRSGNTIYF.

This chain connects TRBV30 to TRBJ2-7; D remains ambiguous. Per the germline V gene, CDR1 is GTSNPN and CDR2 is SVGIG (reference sequence). The CDR3 runs 12 residues. Deletions cut 0 bases from V and 2 bases from J, with 5 bases between. CDR3 region: CAWSVNAYEQYF. CDR3 DNA: TGTGCCTGGAGTGTAAACGCCTACGAGCAGTACTTC.

The chain couples TRBV29-1 to TRBJ2-3, with 7 bases aligning to TRBD2. Germline CDR1 reads SQVTM; CDR2 reads ANQGSEA. The CDR3 covers 14 residues. Germline trimming cut 0 bases from V and 6 bases from J; bases unmatched to any gene: 6. CDR3 DNA: TGCAGCGTTGAAGAGGGACGGGGGGTGGATACGCAGTATTTT. Protein sequence: CSVEEGRGVDTQYF.

This clone was counted once. The chain joins TRBV10-3 to TRBJ1-5; D remains unclear. Germline assignment: CDR1 ENHRY and CDR2 SYGVKD. This CDR3 contains 15 residues. V was shortened by 1 base and J by 6 bases, with 13 bases between the two germline ends. CDR3 nucleotides: TGTGCCATCAGTGAGTTTCTTGGGGATATTCAGCCCCAGCATTTT. Translated, it gives CAISEFLGDIQPQHF.

This clone was seen only once. The rearrangement joins TRBV4-2 to TRBJ2-1; 7 bases are shared with TRBD2. V shed 0 bases, J shed 7 bases, and the junction held 6 bases outside the gene matches. This CDR3 comprises 15 residues. Germline CDR1 LGHNA, CDR2 YNFKEQ. The CDR3 is CASSQDGGDRNEQFF. The CDR3 DNA follows: TGTGCCAGCAGCCAAGATGGGGGGGATCGGAATGAGCAGTTCTTC.

The genes are TRBV6-5 and TRBJ1-4; 7 positions match TRBD1. The CDR3 covers 15 residues. With 6 bases clipped from V and 0 bases from J, the junction kept 4 bases outside the gene matches. CDR1 is MNHEY, CDR2 SVGAGI, per germline. CDR3 residues: CASRRGGPTNEKLFF. In DNA form, the CDR3 reads TGTGCCAGCAGGAGAGGGGGCCCAACTAATGAAAAACTGTTTTTT.